This note documents a single TCR beta chain sequence. Its target is not known. The entry originates in a study of Ad26.COV2.S vaccination and SARS-CoV-2 variants. Study overall: Donor got 5x10^10 or 1x10^11 viral particles of Ad26.COV2.S. Findings of the study overall: Measurement of non-spike TCR breadth gave similar results in vaccine and placebo recipients.

V lost 3 bases and J lost 3, with 12 bases in between. The CDR3 totals 15 residues. In germline, CDR1 is KGHDR, CDR2 SFDVKD. Method: immunoSEQ multiplex PCR; TCRdb's copy keeps in-frame clones and lacks some. The repertoire holds 200,000 to 300,000 clones, with 88% as singletons. Treatment meaning: some 20 received Ad26.COV2.S at low or high dose, single or two shots; 5 received placebo; per-sample allocation not given. Samples analyzed were those drawn on day 63 after the first vaccine or placebo injection. An 18-55-year-old adult in Boston served as donor. The origin of this receptor is a person aged 18-65 years who received the Ad26.COV2.S COVID-19 vaccine or a placebo. The rearrangement joins TRBV24-1 to TRBJ2-3; TRBD1 is a possible D gene (6 bases). Sequencing used peripheral blood, obtained in a trial of Ad26.COV2.S vaccine versus placebo. For the CDR3, the DNA is TGTGCCACCAGTGATAGTTGGGGGCGTACAGATACGCAGTATTTT. This sequence encodes CATSDSWGRTDTQYF.